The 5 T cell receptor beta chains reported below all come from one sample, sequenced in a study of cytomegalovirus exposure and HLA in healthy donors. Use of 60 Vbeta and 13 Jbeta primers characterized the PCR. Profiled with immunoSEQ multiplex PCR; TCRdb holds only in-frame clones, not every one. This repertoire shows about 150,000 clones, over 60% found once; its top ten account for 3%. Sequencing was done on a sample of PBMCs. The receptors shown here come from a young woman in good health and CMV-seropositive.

CDR3 region: CASSPSGEFPYEQYF. DNA for the CDR3: TGCGCCAGCAGCCCGTCAGGCGAATTCCCCTACGAGCAGTACTTC. The chain uses TRBV5-1 and TRBJ2-7; D remains unclear. The CDR3 runs 15 residues. The V end lost 4 bases, the J end lost 2 bases, and 16 bases lay between the germline ends. The germline V gene encodes CDR1 SGHRS and CDR2 YFSETQ.

The CDR3 is CASSEVRTGGLYEQYF. The CDR3 DNA sequence: TGTGCCAGCAGTGAAGTGAGGACAGGGGGCTTGTACGAGCAGTACTTC. The chain recombines TRBV6-1 with TRBJ2-7; TRBD1 matches at 11 bases. The germline CDR1 and CDR2 sequences are MNHNS and SASEGT. The junction had 6 bases not matched to a gene; V was cut back by 1 base and J by 4 bases. The CDR3 totals 16 residues.

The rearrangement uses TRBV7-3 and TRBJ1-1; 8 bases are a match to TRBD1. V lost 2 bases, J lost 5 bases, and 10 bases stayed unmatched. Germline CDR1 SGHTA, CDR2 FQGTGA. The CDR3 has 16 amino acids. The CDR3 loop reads CASSLGGRGRETEAFF. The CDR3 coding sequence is TGTGCCAGCAGCTTAGGTGGCAGGGGGCGGGAAACTGAAGCTTTCTTT.

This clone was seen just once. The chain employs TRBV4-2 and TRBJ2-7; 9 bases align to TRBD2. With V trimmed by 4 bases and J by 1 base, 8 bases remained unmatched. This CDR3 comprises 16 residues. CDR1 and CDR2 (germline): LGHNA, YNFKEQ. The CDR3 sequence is CASSRIAGDGSYEQYF. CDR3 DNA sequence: TGTGCCAGCAGCCGAATAGCGGGAGATGGTTCCTACGAGCAGTACTTC.

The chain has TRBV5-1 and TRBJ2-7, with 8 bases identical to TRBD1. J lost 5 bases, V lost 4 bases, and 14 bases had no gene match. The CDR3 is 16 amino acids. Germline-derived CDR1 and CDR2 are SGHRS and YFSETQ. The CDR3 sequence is CASSDLDRGVVDEQYF. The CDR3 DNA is TGCGCCAGCAGCGACTTAGACAGGGGAGTTGTTGACGAGCAGTACTTC.